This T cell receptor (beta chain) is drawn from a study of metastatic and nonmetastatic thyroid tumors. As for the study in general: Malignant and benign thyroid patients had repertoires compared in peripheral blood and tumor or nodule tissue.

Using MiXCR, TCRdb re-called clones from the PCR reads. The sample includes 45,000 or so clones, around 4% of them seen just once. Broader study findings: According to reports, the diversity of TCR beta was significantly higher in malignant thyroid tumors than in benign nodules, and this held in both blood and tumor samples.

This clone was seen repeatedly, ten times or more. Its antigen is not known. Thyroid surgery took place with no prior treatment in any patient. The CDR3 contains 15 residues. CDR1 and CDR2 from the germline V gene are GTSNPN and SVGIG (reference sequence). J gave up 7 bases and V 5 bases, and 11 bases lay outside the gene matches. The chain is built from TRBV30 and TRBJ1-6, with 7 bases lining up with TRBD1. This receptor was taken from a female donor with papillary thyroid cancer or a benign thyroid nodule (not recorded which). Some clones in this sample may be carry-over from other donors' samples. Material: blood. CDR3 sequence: CAWSPGTAPNSPLHF. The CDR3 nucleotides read TGTGCCTGGTCACCCGGGACAGCTCCCAATTCACCCCTCCACTTT.